The 32 T cell receptor beta chains in this list originate from one sample, sequenced in a study of chronic HIV infection and antiretroviral therapy (dated by TCRdb to 2013 to 2016). Library preparation used 5' RACE. Sequencing was carried out with an Illumina MiSeq. TCRdb's own reprocessing of the public reads used fastp at Q25 and MiXCR and kept productive beta chains. Rows with one shared CDR3 protein collapse into an entry with the most common genes and DNA. The sample contains some 38,000 distinct CDR3 sequences, about 7.4% of them found a single time. The ten largest clones take up over 2.5% of the sample. The material sequenced was peripheral blood. These receptors originate from an adult who had HIV and had not received antiretroviral therapy, or was an uninfected healthy control (not recorded which).

The V call is TRBV28, the J call TRBJ1-1, with 9 bases that match TRBD1. The ends lost 6 bases at V and 3 bases at J; junction bases unmatched: 8. The CDR3 contains 15 residues. The germline gives CDR1 MDHEN, CDR2 SYDVKM. CDR3 coding DNA: TGTGCCAGCAGCGTACAGGGGGCCATCGACACTGAAGCTTTCTTT. This codes for CASSVQGAIDTEAFF.

In its sample, this clonotype was seen a few times. The rearrangement links TRBV2 to TRBJ1-1; D unclear. Germline assignment: CDR1 SNHLY and CDR2 FYNNEI. Trimming left V 7 bases short and J 3 bases short, with 12 bases between. This CDR3 has 13 amino acids. The CDR3 spells CASIGPRDTEAFF. The DNA of the CDR3 is TGTGCCAGCATTGGCCCGAGGGACACTGAAGCTTTCTTT.

This clonotype has a handful of counts. This chain links TRBV4-1 with TRBJ2-1; perhaps TRBD1 as D (6 bases). Trimming removed 4 bases at V and 5 bases at J, with 15 bases between. The CDR3 has 15 amino acids. Germline loops: CDR1 MGHRA, CDR2 YSYEKL. CDR3 residues: CASSPTRQADNEQFF. The CDR3 nucleotides read TGCGCCAGCAGCCCTACCCGACAGGCAGACAATGAGCAGTTCTTC.

The chain joins TRBV4-1 to TRBJ1-1; D not certain. V was pared by 6 bases and J by 6 bases, with 11 bases between. This CDR3 is 12 amino acids long. Looked up from germline, CDR1 is MGHRA and CDR2 is YSYEKL. The CDR3 loop is CASRSRVAEAFF. The CDR3 nucleotides read TGCGCCAGCAGATCCAGAGTGGCTGAAGCTTTCTTT.

This clonotype was recorded at least ten times. The chain is built from TRBV7-9 and TRBJ2-1; TRBD1 might be the D (5 bases). The V and J ends lost 10 bases and 5 bases respectively, with 6 bases between them. Germline-derived CDR1 and CDR2 are SEHNR and FQNEAQ (reference sequence). CDR3 size: 10 residues. For the CDR3, the DNA is TGTGCCACAGGGAACAATGAGCAGTTCTTC. Its translation is CATGNNEQFF.

The sample holds one count of this clonotype. An end of the junction does not agree with germline; a read error may underlie this. The rearrangement joins TRBV20-1 to TRBJ1-1; no clear D. The CDR3 consists of 14 residues. CDR1 is DFQATT, CDR2 SNEGSKA, per germline (reference sequence). The CDR3 here is CSAREYAGFTETFF. DNA for the CDR3: TGCAGTGCTAGAGAGTATGCAGGCTTCACTGAAACTTTCTTT.

Ten or more counts support this clonotype. The chain combines TRBV3-1 with TRBJ2-5, with a weak D call TRBD2 (5 bases). The germline V gene has CDR1 LGHDT and CDR2 YNNKEL (reference sequence). V was trimmed by 2 bases and J by 5 bases, leaving 15 bases between them. The CDR3 runs to 15 residues. The CDR3 spells CASSQLGILGETQYF. Here the CDR3 DNA reads TGTGCCAGCAGCCAACTCGGGATCCTTGGGGAGACCCAGTACTTC.

This clonotype was seen ten or more times. The chain carries TRBV7-2 and TRBJ2-1, with 7 bases fitting TRBD2. This CDR3 region has 16 residues. After removal of 1 base from V and 7 bases from J, the junction contained 10 bases not matched to a gene. Per the germline V gene, CDR1 is SGHTA and CDR2 is FQGNSA. The CDR3 region has the DNA TGTGCCAGCAGCTTAGTGGGAGGGAGATTCGAGAATGAGCAGTTCTTC. This translates into CASSLVGGRFENEQFF.

In its sample, this clonotype was seen a few times. The chain uses TRBV5-5 and TRBJ1-2; D not certain. This CDR3 comprises 14 residues. V lost 4 bases and J 3 bases, leaving 13 bases between the germline ends. Germline CDR1 and CDR2: SGHKS and YYEKEE (reference sequence). CDR3 protein: CASSLRQVDYGYTF. The DNA of the CDR3 is TGTGCCAGCAGCCTCCGACAAGTTGACTATGGCTACACCTTC.

Of note for this clonotype: Sequence at one end of the junction differs from germline and may be a read error. This chain joins TRBV2 and TRBJ2-3; 7 bases map to TRBD1. The length of the CDR3 is 17 residues. Germline V lookup: CDR1 SNHLY, CDR2 FYNNEI. CDR3 nucleotide sequence: TGTGCCAGCAGTGAACCTCGACAGGGCCCCTTCACAGATACGCAGAATTTT. This codes for CASSEPRQGPFTDTQNF.

The table lists this clonotype with many counts. The V call is TRBV4-2, the J call TRBJ2-7; 9 bases map to TRBD2. Germline V gene data show CDR1 as LGHNA and CDR2 as YNFKEQ. Trimming took 3 bases from V and 6 from J; bases not matched to a gene: 0. This CDR3 has 12 amino acids. The DNA for the CDR3 is TGTGCCAGCAGCCAGACTAGCGGCGAGCAGTACTTC. It is translated as CASSQTSGEQYF.

In its sample, this clonotype was seen a few times. The rearrangement uses TRBV14 and TRBJ2-3, with TRBD2 matching over 10 bases. CDR1 is SGHDN, CDR2 FVKESK, per germline. Losses at the gene ends were 8 bases for V and 0 bases for J; bases not matched to a gene: 17. The CDR3 runs to 19 residues. CDR3 DNA sequence: TGTGCCAGCTCTTCTACCGGGACTAGCGACCAATCTAGCACAGATACGCAGTATTTT. Amino acid sequence: CASSSTGTSDQSSTDTQYF.

This clonotype was found many times. The chain has TRBV7-2 and TRBJ2-3; TRBD1 matches 8 bases. V lost 4 bases to trimming and J lost 1 base; unmatched junction nucleotides: 4. This CDR3 has 15 residues. Germline V gene sequence: CDR1 SGHTA, CDR2 FQGNSA. The CDR3 loop is CASSSRTGRTDTQYF. The CDR3 DNA reads as TGTGCCAGCAGCTCACGGACAGGGCGCACAGATACGCAGTATTTT.

Only a few counts were recorded for this clonotype. This rearrangement joins TRBV29-1 to TRBJ2-7, with a weak D call TRBD1 (5 bases). The CDR3 runs to 14 residues. The V end lost 4 bases, the J end lost 1 base, and 14 bases lay between the germline ends. CDR1 is SQVTM, CDR2 ANQGSEA, per germline. CDR3 loop: CSVGYPDTSYEQYF. CDR3 in DNA: TGCAGCGTTGGATACCCGGACACGTCCTACGAGCAGTACTTC.

The chain couples TRBV20-1 to TRBJ1-1; a possible D gene is TRBD1 (5 bases). The V end was cut by 5 bases, the J end by 0 bases, with 16 bases between. Germline V gives CDR1 DFQATT, CDR2 SNEGSKA (reference sequence). The CDR3 has 15 amino acids. The CDR3 loop reads CSAVGPSMMNTEAFF. The DNA for the CDR3 is TGCAGTGCTGTGGGGCCGTCGATGATGAACACTGAAGCTTTCTTT.

The table lists this clonotype with a few counts. The genes are TRBV10-2 and TRBJ2-7, with 12 bases identical to TRBD2. This CDR3 region has 16 residues. V dropped 4 bases and J dropped 2; count of bases not matched to a gene: 6. Germline V gives CDR1 WSHSY, CDR2 SAAADI. CDR3 protein: CASSGTSGIGAYEQYF. The CDR3 bases are TGCGCCAGCAGTGGGACTAGCGGGATTGGGGCCTACGAGCAGTACTTC.

The CDR3: CASRALGSNTGELFF. The DNA for the CDR3 is TGTGCCAGCAGGGCTCTGGGCAGTAACACCGGGGAGCTGTTTTTT. This sequence joins TRBV2 and TRBJ2-2; no firm D call. The germline V gene encodes CDR1 SNHLY and CDR2 FYNNEI. V lost 6 bases, J lost 2 bases, and 13 bases lay in between. The CDR3 is 15 residues long.

The rearrangement uses TRBV4-1 and TRBJ2-3; D not certain. The ends were cut back, 1 base at V and 10 bases at J, with 12 bases in the middle. The CDR3 covers 13 residues. Germline V gene data show CDR1 as MGHRA and CDR2 as YSYEKL. In DNA form, the CDR3 reads TGCGCCAGCAGCCAAGTGGGCCCAGCCGCGCAGTATTTT. Its protein is CASSQVGPAAQYF.

The table lists this clonotype with a few counts. The J gene is TRBJ2-4, the V gene TRBV2; weak D call: TRBD1 (5 bases). CDR3 length: 12 residues. V was shortened by 3 bases and J by 9 bases, with 9 bases between the two germline ends. The germline V gene encodes CDR1 SNHLY and CDR2 FYNNEI. The CDR3 here is CASSEGQGIQYF. The CDR3 bases are TGTGCCAGCAGTGAGGGCCAGGGCATTCAGTACTTC.

Judged by abundance, this clonotype is medium-sized. The rearrangement uses TRBV24-1 and TRBJ2-3; D might be TRBD2 (6 bases). The CDR3 spans 15 residues. Trimming stripped 2 bases from V and 3 bases from J, with 11 bases between. The V gene's germline CDR1 is KGHDR and CDR2 SFDVKD. The CDR3 reads CATSDSTRMTDTQYF. DNA of the CDR3: TGTGCCACCAGTGATTCGACTAGAATGACAGATACGCAGTATTTT.

This clonotype was counted ten times or more. The chain has TRBV30 and TRBJ1-1, with a possible D match to TRBD1 (6 bases). Looked up from germline, CDR1 is GTSNPN and CDR2 is SVGIG (reference sequence). Trimming removed 2 bases at V and 1 base at J, with 8 bases between. The CDR3 spans 13 residues. The CDR3 is CAWSRQENTEAFF. The CDR3 DNA follows: TGTGCCTGGAGTCGACAGGAGAACACTGAAGCTTTCTTT.

This clonotype was found many times. V gene TRBV6-2 or TRBV6-3 combines with J gene TRBJ2-5; perhaps TRBD2 as D (6 bases). Germline values: CDR1 MNHEY, CDR2 SVGEGT. V was trimmed by 2 bases and J by 7 bases, leaving 11 bases between them. The CDR3 extends over 13 amino acids. The DNA for the CDR3 is TGTGCCAGCAGTTACGCGGGGACTGGGACCCAGTACTTC. This encodes CASSYAGTGTQYF.

This clonotype was found many times. This chain joins TRBV29-1 and TRBJ2-3; 9 bases agree with TRBD2. V was clipped by 3 bases and J by 0 bases; unmatched bases: 7. Per the germline V gene, CDR1 is SQVTM and CDR2 is ANQGSEA. The CDR3 sequence is 16 residues long. The CDR3 sequence is CSVDRGSGSSTDTQYF. The CDR3 coding sequence is TGCAGCGTTGATCGGGGTAGCGGGAGCAGCACAGATACGCAGTATTTT.

This clonotype came up a few times. The chain joins TRBV28 to TRBJ1-5; D gene ambiguous. CDR1 and CDR2 (germline): MDHEN, SYDVKM. V was trimmed by 3 bases and J by 6 bases, leaving 6 bases between them. This CDR3 has 12 residues. CDR3 coding DNA: TGTGCCAGCAGTTTCCCCGCTCAGCCCCAGCATTTT. This codes for CASSFPAQPQHF.

In nucleotides, the CDR3 is TGTGCCAGCAGCTCAGGGGCTAATCAGCCCCAGCATTTT. Translation gives CASSSGANQPQHF. This chain links TRBV6-4 with TRBJ1-5; D is possibly TRBD1 (6 bases). The CDR3 runs to 13 residues. Germline CDR1 reads MRHNA; CDR2 reads SNTAGT. Deletions cut 6 bases from V and 4 bases from J, with 10 bases between.

This clonotype occurred many times. CDR3 sequence reads: CASSLLGGAHYEQYF. The CDR3 DNA sequence: TGTGCCAGCAGTTTATTGGGTGGAGCCCACTACGAGCAGTACTTC. The chain combines TRBV28 with TRBJ2-7, with D unclear. CDR1 and CDR2 (germline): MDHEN, SYDVKM. This CDR3 has 15 residues. The V end was cut by 1 base, the J end by 3 bases, with 13 bases between.

The gene calls are TRBV28 and TRBJ2-7; 9 bases fit TRBD2. Germline CDR1 reads MDHEN; CDR2 reads SYDVKM. The CDR3 covers 14 residues. V lost 3 bases, J lost 5 bases, and 5 bases stayed unmatched. The CDR3 reads CASSFVLAGNEQYF. In DNA form, the CDR3 reads TGTGCCAGCAGTTTCGTACTAGCGGGCAACGAGCAGTACTTC. Filled out from reference TRBV28 and TRBJ2-7, the complete variable domain reads DVKVTQSSRYLVKRTGEKVFLECVQDMDHENMFWYRQDPGLGLRLIYFSYDVKMKEKGDIPEGYSVSREKKERFSLILESASTNQTSMYLCASSFVLAGNEQYFGPGTRLTVT.

This clonotype showed up just a few times. The chain's CDR3 is CSSTGSRDTEAFF. The DNA of the CDR3 is TGCAGCTCCACCGGGTCTAGGGACACTGAAGCTTTCTTT. V is TRBV29-1 and J is TRBJ1-1; no clear D. Germline CDR1 reads SQVTM; CDR2 reads ANQGSEA. CDR3 length: 13 residues. Trimming removed 8 bases at V and 3 bases at J, with 16 bases between.

This clonotype occurred many times. The gene calls are TRBV4-2 and TRBJ1-1; D is ambiguous. Germline-derived CDR1 and CDR2 are LGHNA and YNFKEQ. The CDR3 covers 13 residues. The ends were cut back, 6 bases at V and 0 bases at J, with 8 bases in the middle. The CDR3, as DNA: TGTGCCAGCAGAAAGGGTTTGAACACTGAAGCTTTCTTT. It translates to CASRKGLNTEAFF.

A few counts support this clonotype. This sequence joins TRBV6-5 and TRBJ2-3; 7 positions agree with TRBD1. Trimming cost V 7 bases and J 4 bases; bases outside gene matches: 5. This CDR3 spans 13 amino acids. Germline V gene lookup returns CDR1 MNHEY and CDR2 SVGAGI. The CDR3 sequence: CASKGGGADTQYF. The CDR3 DNA reads as TGTGCCAGCAAAGGGGGCGGCGCAGATACGCAGTATTTT.

There are many counts of this clonotype. The chain carries TRBV11-2 and TRBJ2-1, with no clear D. V was clipped by 1 base and J by 5 bases, with 12 bases between them. The germline V gene encodes CDR1 SGHAT and CDR2 FQNNGV. This CDR3 contains 15 residues. CDR3 protein: CASSLGAYLNNEQFF. CDR3 nucleotides: TGTGCCAGCAGCTTAGGTGCCTATCTAAACAATGAGCAGTTCTTC.

This clonotype was picked up a small number of times. This chain links TRBV29-1 with TRBJ2-3; no clear D gene. V gave up 0 bases and J gave up 2 bases, with 12 bases separating them. Germline values: CDR1 SQVTM, CDR2 ANQGSEA. This CDR3 is built from 15 residues. The CDR3 reads CSVEDSTTFTDTQYF. The CDR3 region has the DNA TGCAGCGTTGAAGACAGTACAACATTCACAGATACGCAGTATTTT.